Reported below is one T cell receptor beta chain. This clone was recorded only once. Its antigen remains unidentified. The sample holds no much larger clone one base away, and base qualities are not on file. The germline V gene gives CDR1 as MGHRA and CDR2 as YSYEKL. The CDR3 runs 15 amino acids, cysteine and phenylalanine included. CDR3 DNA only is kept here, 45 bases in frame from base 1. From V the trimming removes 0 bases and from J it removes 7 bases, while the gene matches leave 5 bases of the junction unaccounted for. The data are from a study of OX40 agonist ivuxolimab in advanced cancers. About the full investigation: Ivuxolimab was an agonistic, fully human IgG2 monoclonal antibody directed against OX40 (CD134), a costimulatory receptor. Partial responses were achieved by three dose-escalation patients, of whom one had hepatocellular carcinoma and two had cutaneous melanoma. The paper describes the monotherapy dose-escalation part (N ≈ 52 patients) of the phase I trial of ivuxolimab. Intravenous ivuxolimab was administered to patients every 2 weeks at six dose levels: 0.01, 0.1, 0.3, 1.5, 3 and 10 mg/kg. Among the roughly 52 dose-escalation patients, about 19 had hepatocellular carcinoma, approximately 15 melanoma, 9 renal cell carcinoma and 9 head and neck cancer. Prior anti-PD-1, anti-PD-L1 or anti-CTLA-4 therapy was permitted, and 40% to 50% of dose-escalation patients had received checkpoint inhibitors. Peripheral TCRbeta sequencing aimed to test whether ivuxolimab altered TCR sequence diversity and caused clonal T-cell expansion. A male proportion of under 85% and a mean age of 60 years, ranging from about 20 to 85, were recorded for the dose-escalation cohort.

Genomic DNA was isolated from the sorted cells so that the TCRbeta CDR3 region could be sequenced. The immunoSEQ Assay was used for sequencing of TCRbeta CDR3 regions. Not all clones reach the TCRdb copy of this immuneACCESS table, which keeps in-frame sequences only. Checked studies attribute under half of the gap to unresolved V genes and leave the rest unexplained. For this sample there are about 73,000 clones; 80% to 95% appear just once. 0.5% to 0.55% of the sample is in the top ten clones. Patients with a history of autoimmune disease or receiving systemic immunosuppression were excluded from the trial. Peripheral blood for TCR sequencing was drawn from every dose cohort at baseline, at cycle 4 day 1 and at cycle 7 day 1. The samples were taken from a phase I, first-in-human, multicenter, open-label dose-escalation trial of ivuxolimab. Adults with locally advanced or metastatic melanoma, renal cell, hepatocellular, or head and neck squamous cell carcinoma were enrolled in the trial. Before TCR sequencing, CD4+ T cells and CD8+ T cells were sorted from peripheral blood as separate populations.

The study at large found these results: After ivuxolimab, expanded clones were on average more numerous among CD8+ T cells than among CD4+ T cells. In the 0.1-3.0 mg/kg groups, partial responders had among the lowest normalized peripheral clonal expansion, particularly in CD8+ T cells. Low levels of normalized T-cell clonal expansion were also seen in some nonresponding patients. The antigen specificity of the clonally expanded peripheral T cells was not determined. At doses from 0.1 to 3.0 mg/kg, clonal expansion was seen in both CD4+ and CD8+ blood T cells between baseline and week 6.

The chain joins TRBV4-1 to TRBJ1-5, with 8 junctional bases fitting TRBD1. The sequence was obtained from an adult with an advanced solid tumor such as melanoma, head and neck, liver or kidney cancer. The source material was CD4+ or CD8+ T cells sorted from blood, sampled in a trial of the OX40 agonist ivuxolimab. The CDR3 region reads CASSQERTGLQPQHF. The sequenced DNA: TGCGCCAGCAGCCAAGAACGGACAGGGTTACAGCCCCAGCATTTT.